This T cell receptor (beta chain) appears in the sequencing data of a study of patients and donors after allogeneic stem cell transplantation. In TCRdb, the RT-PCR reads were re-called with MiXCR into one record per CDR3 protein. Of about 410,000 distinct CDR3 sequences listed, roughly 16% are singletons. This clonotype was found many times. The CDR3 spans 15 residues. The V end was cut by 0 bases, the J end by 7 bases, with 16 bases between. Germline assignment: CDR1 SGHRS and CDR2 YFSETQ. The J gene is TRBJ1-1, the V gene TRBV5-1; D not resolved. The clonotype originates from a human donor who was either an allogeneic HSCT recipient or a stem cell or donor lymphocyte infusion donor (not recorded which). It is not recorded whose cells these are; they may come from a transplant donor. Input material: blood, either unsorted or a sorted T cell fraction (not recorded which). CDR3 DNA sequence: TGCGCCAGCAGCTTGGAGAGGGCAGGCCTATTTGAAGCTTTCTTT. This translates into CASSLERAGLFEAFF.